Listed below are T cell receptor beta chains from one sample, sequenced in a study of regulatory T cells in long-lasting Graves disease. Using its own MiXCR run on the multiplex PCR reads, TCRdb lists one record per CDR3 protein. The sample carries about 620,000 distinct CDR3 sequences, around 15% recorded once. These data were also filed under a second study, of T cells in Graves' hyperthyroidism and ophthalmopathy.

The material sequenced was peripheral blood mononuclear cells (PBMCs), taken at new diagnosis, from a patient treated with antithyroid drugs. Receptor source: a woman in her 30s with Graves disease. Each CDR3 is given with its conserved first and last residue. The D gene is left open where the match is weak. Not all rows give a size; the values are once, few, many and, for expanded clones, a class.

d_call,v_call,clone_size,j_call,cdr3_nt,cdr3_aa
-,TRBV7-2,many,TRBJ2-7,TGTGCCAGCAGCCAGGTGGGCAGGGGGGAGTACGAGCAGTACTTC,CASSQVGRGEYEQYF
TRBD1,TRBV15,-,TRBJ1-2,TGTGCCTCCAGCAGAGGCGGGACAGGGCTTAACTATGGCTACACCTTC,CASSRGGTGLNYGYTF
-,TRBV30,-,TRBJ2-3,TGTGCCTGGTCAAGGACCCGCGTTAGCACAGATACGCAGTATTTT,CAWSRTRVSTDTQYF
TRBD1,TRBV15,many,TRBJ1-5,TGTGCCACCAGCGGGGACAGGGGGAGCAATCAGCCCCAGCATTTT,CATSGDRGSNQPQHF
-,TRBV27,-,TRBJ2-7,TGTGCCAGCGGTAGGCAGGAGCAGTACTTC,CASGRQEQYF
-,TRBV6-1,-,TRBJ2-6,TGTGCCACCGAAGGTACCGCGTCGGGGGCCAACGTCCTGACTTTC,CATEGTASGANVLTF
TRBD2,TRBV10-3,many,TRBJ2-1,TGTGCCATCAGACAAGCGGGAGGGGGCTACAATGAGCAGTTCTTC,CAIRQAGGGYNEQFF
-,TRBV20-1,many,TRBJ2-7,TGCAGTGCTAGAGGCCTCTACGAGCAGTACTTC,CSARGLYEQYF
-,TRBV10-3,-,TRBJ1-1,TGTGCCATCAGTGAGTCGCTCGGGGGGGCGATGAACACTGAAGCTTTCTTT,CAISESLGGAMNTEAFF
-,TRBV3-1,few,TRBJ1-1,TGTGCCAGCAGCCAAGGCGCTTCTATGGCTGAAGCTTTCTTT,CASSQGASMAEAFF
TRBD1,TRBV7-8,-,TRBJ1-1,TGTGCCAGCAGCTTAGCGAGGATCCGGACAGGGGATCCGTCGGACACTGAAGCTTTCTTT,CASSLARIRTGDPSDTEAFF
-,TRBV27,many,TRBJ2-1,TGTGCCAGCAGTTTAACCGGGGTCGGGAATGAGCAGTTCTTC,CASSLTGVGNEQFF
-,TRBV6-1,few,TRBJ2-2,TGTGCCAGCAGGGACCTTCCCACCGGGGAGCTGTTTTTT,CASRDLPTGELFF
-,TRBV6-1,few,TRBJ1-2,TGTGCCAGCAGCAGGGGTATGGGCTACACCTTC,CASSRGMGYTF
-,TRBV18,-,TRBJ1-1,TGTGCCAGCTCACCACCGGGAAGGGGGGACACTGAAGCTTTCTTT,CASSPPGRGDTEAFF
TRBD2,TRBV9,-,TRBJ2-2,TGTGCCAGCAGCGTAGTCCTGCGGGAGGGCCGCAACACCGGGGAGCTGTTTTTT,CASSVVLREGRNTGELFF
-,TRBV6-1,many,TRBJ1-5,TGTGCCAGCAAGGAAGATAGCAATCAGCCCCAGCATTTT,CASKEDSNQPQHF
TRBD1,TRBV6-1,many,TRBJ1-2,TGTGCCAGCAGTGAATACAGGGGAGACTATGGCTACACCTTC,CASSEYRGDYGYTF
TRBD1,TRBV12-3/TRBV12-4,many,TRBJ1-1,TGTGCCAGCAGCTCCGGGACAGGAGTTGGGAGCACTGAAGCTTTCTTT,CASSSGTGVGSTEAFF
-,TRBV28,few,TRBJ2-4,TGTGCCAGCAGTTTATCCGGGGACGGCAAAAACATTCAGTACTTC,CASSLSGDGKNIQYF
TRBD1,TRBV5-1,-,TRBJ2-3,TGCGCCAGCAGCTCCCCACCATCAACGGACAGGAGCACAGATACGCAGTATTTT,CASSSPPSTDRSTDTQYF
TRBD1,TRBV7-2,many,TRBJ2-7,TGTGCCAGCACCCTAGGATCATGGGACAGAGCCTACGAGCAGTACTTC,CASTLGSWDRAYEQYF
-,TRBV6-1,-,TRBJ2-7,TGTGCCAGTTTTCCCGGGACGGTAACCTACGAGCAGTACTTC,CASFPGTVTYEQYF
-,TRBV12-5,many,TRBJ2-7,TGTGCTAGTGGTGAAACCGACCCCCGCTCCTACGAGCAGTACTTC,CASGETDPRSYEQYF
-,TRBV6-2/TRBV6-3,-,TRBJ2-5,TGTGCCAGCGGGGGCGCGAGGTCAACGGAGACCCAGTACTTC,CASGGARSTETQYF
-,TRBV28,-,TRBJ2-1,TGTGCCAGCAGTTTTAAGGAAAGCCTTGCGGGATTCTACTACAATGAGCAGTTCTTC,CASSFKESLAGFYYNEQFF
TRBD2,TRBV20-1,few,TRBJ2-3,TGCAGTGCCCCTTCCCCAGCGGGAAGCACAGATACGCAGTATTTT,CSAPSPAGSTDTQYF
-,TRBV20-1,many,TRBJ2-2,TGCAGTGCTAGCAACTCAGGGGGGAAGGGCACCGGGGAGCTGTTTTTT,CSASNSGGKGTGELFF
-,TRBV7-9,many,TRBJ1-1,TGTGCCAGCACGCAGAGGGAGATAGGGAACACTGAAGCTTTCTTT,CASTQREIGNTEAFF
-,TRBV6-2/TRBV6-3,many,TRBJ1-2,TGTGCCAGCAGTTACTCGAGGACACCCAACGGTGCTCATGGCTACACCTTC,CASSYSRTPNGAHGYTF
-,TRBV30,few,TRBJ2-7,TGTGCCTGGAGACCAAACCCGGGGTCTAACGAGCAGTACTTC,CAWRPNPGSNEQYF
-,TRBV25-1,few,TRBJ2-6,TGTGCCAGCCGGAGCTCTGGGGCCAACGTCCTGACTTTC,CASRSSGANVLTF
TRBD1,TRBV29-1,many,TRBJ2-3,TGCATTATCAGGGGGAGACTATCCACAGATACGCAGTATTTT,CIIRGRLSTDTQYF
TRBD1,TRBV30,-,TRBJ2-5,TGTGCCTGGAGCGGGGACAGTTCAGAGACCCAGTACTTC,CAWSGDSSETQYF
TRBD1,TRBV6-1,many,TRBJ2-2,TGTGCCAGCAGGGGGGGACAGGGTTCCAGAAGGACCGGGGAGCTGTTTTTT,CASRGGQGSRRTGELFF
TRBD1,TRBV3-1,few,TRBJ1-5,TGTGCCAGCAGCCAGGGGGACAGCGTCTATAGCAATCAGCCCCAGCATTTT,CASSQGDSVYSNQPQHF
-,TRBV20-1,many,TRBJ2-2,TGCAGTGTCGACGGAGACACCGGGGAGCTGTTTTTT,CSVDGDTGELFF
-,TRBV24-1,many,TRBJ1-2,TGTGCCGCTCAAGAGGATAACTATGGCTACACCTTC,CAAQEDNYGYTF
TRBD2,TRBV30,few,TRBJ2-7,TGTGCCTGCAATACCGGGACTAGCAGCTACGAGCAGTACTTC,CACNTGTSSYEQYF
TRBD1,TRBV7-8,-,TRBJ2-3,TGTGCCAGCAGCTCGACAGGGGACACGCAGTATTTT,CASSSTGDTQYF
-,TRBV27,many,TRBJ2-3,TGTGCCAGCAGTTTATCACGGAGTAGCACAGATACGCAGTATTTT,CASSLSRSSTDTQYF
-,TRBV28,-,TRBJ2-5,TGTGCCAGCAGTTTAGATGTGGGGAGCGAGACCCAGTACTTC,CASSLDVGSETQYF
-,TRBV10-3,many,TRBJ2-3,TGTGCCGCCCAACAGGGGAGGGACACAGATACGCAGTATTTT,CAAQQGRDTDTQYF